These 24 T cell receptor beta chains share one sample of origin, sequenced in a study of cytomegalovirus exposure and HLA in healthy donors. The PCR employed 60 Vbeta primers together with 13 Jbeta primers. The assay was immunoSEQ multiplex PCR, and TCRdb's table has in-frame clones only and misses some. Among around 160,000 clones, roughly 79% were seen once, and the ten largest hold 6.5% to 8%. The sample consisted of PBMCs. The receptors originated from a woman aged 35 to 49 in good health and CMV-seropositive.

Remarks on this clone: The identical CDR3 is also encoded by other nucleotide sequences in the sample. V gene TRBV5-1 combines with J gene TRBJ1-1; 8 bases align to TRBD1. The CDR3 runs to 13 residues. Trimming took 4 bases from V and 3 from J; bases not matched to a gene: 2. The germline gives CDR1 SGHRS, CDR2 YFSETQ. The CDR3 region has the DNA TGCGCCAGCAGCCTGACAGGGGACACTGAAGCTTTCTTT. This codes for CASSLTGDTEAFF. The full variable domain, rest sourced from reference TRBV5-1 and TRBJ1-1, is KAGVTQTPRYLIKTRGQQVTLSCSPISGHRSVSWYQQTPGQGLQFLFEYFSETQRNKGNFPGRFSGRQFSNSRSEMNVSTLELGDSALYLCASSLTGDTEAFFGQGTRLTVV.

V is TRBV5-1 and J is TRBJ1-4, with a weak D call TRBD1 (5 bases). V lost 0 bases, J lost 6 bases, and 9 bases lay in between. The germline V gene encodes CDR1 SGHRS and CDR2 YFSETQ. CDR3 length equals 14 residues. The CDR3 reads CASSLGDRDEKLFF. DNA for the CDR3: TGCGCCAGCAGCTTGGGCGACAGAGATGAAAAACTGTTTTTT.

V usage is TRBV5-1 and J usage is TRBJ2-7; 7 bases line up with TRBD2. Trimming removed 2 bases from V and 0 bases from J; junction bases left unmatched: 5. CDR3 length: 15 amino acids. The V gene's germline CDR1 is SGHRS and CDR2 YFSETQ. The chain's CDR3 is CASSLGLAVSYEQYF. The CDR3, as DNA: TGCGCCAGCAGCTTAGGCCTAGCGGTCTCCTACGAGCAGTACTTC. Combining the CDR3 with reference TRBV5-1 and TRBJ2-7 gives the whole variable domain KAGVTQTPRYLIKTRGQQVTLSCSPISGHRSVSWYQQTPGQGLQFLFEYFSETQRNKGNFPGRFSGRQFSNSRSEMNVSTLELGDSALYLCASSLGLAVSYEQYFGPGTRLTVT.

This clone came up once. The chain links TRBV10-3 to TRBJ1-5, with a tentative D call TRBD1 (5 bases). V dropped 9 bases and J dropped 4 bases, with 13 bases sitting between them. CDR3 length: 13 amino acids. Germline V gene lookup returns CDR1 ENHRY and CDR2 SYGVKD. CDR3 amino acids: CAITGDPNQPQHF. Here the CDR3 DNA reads TGTGCCATAACGGGGGACCCAAATCAGCCCCAGCATTTT.

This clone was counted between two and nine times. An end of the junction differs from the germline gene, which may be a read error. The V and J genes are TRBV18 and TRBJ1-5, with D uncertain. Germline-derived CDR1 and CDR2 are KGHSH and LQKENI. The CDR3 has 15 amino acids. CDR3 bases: TGTGCCAGCTCACTAGGCGGAGTGAGCAATCAGCTCCAGCATTTT. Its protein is CASSLGGVSNQLQHF.

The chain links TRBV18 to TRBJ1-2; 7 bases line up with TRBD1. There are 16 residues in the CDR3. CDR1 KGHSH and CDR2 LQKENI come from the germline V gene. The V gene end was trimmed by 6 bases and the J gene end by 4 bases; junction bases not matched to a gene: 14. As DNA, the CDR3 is TGTGCCAGCTCCGACCTAGCAACCGGACAGGTCTATGGCTACACCTTC. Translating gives CASSDLATGQVYGYTF.

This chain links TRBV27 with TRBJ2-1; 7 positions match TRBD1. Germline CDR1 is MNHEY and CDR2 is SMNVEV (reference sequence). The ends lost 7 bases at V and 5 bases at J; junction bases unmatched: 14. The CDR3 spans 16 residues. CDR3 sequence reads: CASTPTAGGGNNEQFF. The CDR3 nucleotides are TGTGCCAGCACCCCTACAGCAGGGGGTGGAAACAATGAGCAGTTCTTC.

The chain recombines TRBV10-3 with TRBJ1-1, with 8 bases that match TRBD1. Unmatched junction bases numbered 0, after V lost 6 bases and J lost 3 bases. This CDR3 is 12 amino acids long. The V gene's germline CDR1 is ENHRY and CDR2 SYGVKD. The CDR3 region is CAIRQGDTEAFF. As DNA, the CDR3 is TGTGCCATCAGACAGGGGGACACTGAAGCTTTCTTT.

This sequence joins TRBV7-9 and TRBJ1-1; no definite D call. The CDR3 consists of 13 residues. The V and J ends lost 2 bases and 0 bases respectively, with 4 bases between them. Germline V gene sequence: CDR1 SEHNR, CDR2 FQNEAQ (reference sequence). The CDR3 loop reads CASSLLMNTEAFF. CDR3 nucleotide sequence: TGTGCCAGCAGCTTACTAATGAACACTGAAGCTTTCTTT.

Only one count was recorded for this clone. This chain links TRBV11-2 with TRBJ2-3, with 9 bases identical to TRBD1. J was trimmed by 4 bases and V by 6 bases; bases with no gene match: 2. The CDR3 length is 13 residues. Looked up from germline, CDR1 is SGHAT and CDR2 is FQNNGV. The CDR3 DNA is TGTGCCAGCAGAAGGACAGGGGCAGATACGCAGTATTTT. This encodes CASRRTGADTQYF.

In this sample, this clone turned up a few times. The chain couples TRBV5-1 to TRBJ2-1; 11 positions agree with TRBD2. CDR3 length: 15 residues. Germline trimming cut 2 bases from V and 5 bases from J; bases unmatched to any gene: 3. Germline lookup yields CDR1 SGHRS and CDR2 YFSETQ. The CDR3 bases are TGCGCCAGCAGCTTAACTAGCGGGGGACACAATGAGCAGTTCTTC. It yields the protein CASSLTSGGHNEQFF.

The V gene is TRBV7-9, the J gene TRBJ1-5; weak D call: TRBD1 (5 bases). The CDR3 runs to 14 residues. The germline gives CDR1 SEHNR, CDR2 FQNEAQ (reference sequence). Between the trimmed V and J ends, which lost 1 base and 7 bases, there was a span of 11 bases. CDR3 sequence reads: CASSLGWGEQPQHF. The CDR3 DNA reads TGTGCCAGCAGCTTAGGTTGGGGGGAACAGCCCCAGCATTTT.

CDR3 residues: CASTPGVDSPLHF. The CDR3, as DNA: TGTGCCAGCACCCCCGGGGTCGATTCACCCCTCCACTTT. V gene TRBV21-1 combines with J gene TRBJ1-6. TRBV21-1 is a pseudogene locus. This CDR3 has 13 amino acids.

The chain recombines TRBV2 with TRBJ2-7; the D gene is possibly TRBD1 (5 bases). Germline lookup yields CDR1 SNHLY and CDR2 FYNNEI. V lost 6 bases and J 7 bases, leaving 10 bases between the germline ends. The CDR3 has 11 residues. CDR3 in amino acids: CASSRQTEQYF. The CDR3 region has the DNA TGTGCCAGCAGCCGACAGACTGAGCAGTACTTC.

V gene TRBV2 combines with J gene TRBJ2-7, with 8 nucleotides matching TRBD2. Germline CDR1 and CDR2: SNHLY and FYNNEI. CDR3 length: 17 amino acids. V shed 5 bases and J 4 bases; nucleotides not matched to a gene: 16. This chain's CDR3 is CASSYGGPRSGGYEQYF. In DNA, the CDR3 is TGTGCCAGCAGTTACGGGGGGCCTCGGAGCGGGGGATACGAGCAGTACTTC.

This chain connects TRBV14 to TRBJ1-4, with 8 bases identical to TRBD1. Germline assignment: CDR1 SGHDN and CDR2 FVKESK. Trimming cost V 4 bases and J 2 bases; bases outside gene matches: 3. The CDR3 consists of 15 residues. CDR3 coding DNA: TGTGCCAGCAGCCTTCGGACAGGGACTAATGAAAAACTGTTTTTT. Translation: CASSLRTGTNEKLFF.

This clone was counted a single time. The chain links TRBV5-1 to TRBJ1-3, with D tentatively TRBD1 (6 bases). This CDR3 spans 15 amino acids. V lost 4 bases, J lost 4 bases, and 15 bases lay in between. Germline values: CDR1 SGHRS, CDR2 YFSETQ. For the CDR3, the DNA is TGCGCCAGCAGCCAAGGTGGGGGCTCCGGAAACACCATATATTTT. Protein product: CASSQGGGSGNTIYF.

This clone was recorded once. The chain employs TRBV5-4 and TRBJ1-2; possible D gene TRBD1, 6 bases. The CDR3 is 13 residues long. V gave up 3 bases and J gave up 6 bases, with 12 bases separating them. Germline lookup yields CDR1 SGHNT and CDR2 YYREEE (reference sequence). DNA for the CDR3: TGTGCCAGCAGCTCCTCGGACAGACATGGCTACACCTTC. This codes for CASSSSDRHGYTF.

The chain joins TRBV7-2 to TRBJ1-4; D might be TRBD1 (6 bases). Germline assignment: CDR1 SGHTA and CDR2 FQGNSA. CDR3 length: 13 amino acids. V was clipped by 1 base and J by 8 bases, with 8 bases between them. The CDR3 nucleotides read TGTGCCAGCAGCTTAGGACAGGCCGAAAAACTGTTTTTT. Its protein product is CASSLGQAEKLFF. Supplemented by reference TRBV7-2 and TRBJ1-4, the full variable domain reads GAGVSQSPSNKVTEKGKDVELRCDPISGHTALYWYRQSLGQGLEFLIYFQGNSAPDKSGLPSDRFSAERTGGSVSTLTIQRTQQEDSAVYLCASSLGQAEKLFFGSGTQLSVL.

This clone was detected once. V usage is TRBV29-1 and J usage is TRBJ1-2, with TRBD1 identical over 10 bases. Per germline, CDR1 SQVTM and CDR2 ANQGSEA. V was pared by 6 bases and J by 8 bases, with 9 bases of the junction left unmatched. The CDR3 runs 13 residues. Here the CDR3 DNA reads TGCAGCGTCGGAAGAGGACAGGGGGAGGGCTACACCTTC. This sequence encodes CSVGRGQGEGYTF.

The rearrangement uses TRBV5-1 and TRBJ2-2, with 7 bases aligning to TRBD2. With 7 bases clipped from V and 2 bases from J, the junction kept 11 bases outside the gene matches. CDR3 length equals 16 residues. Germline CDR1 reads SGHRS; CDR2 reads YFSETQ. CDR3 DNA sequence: TGCGCCAGCCTCCCATGGGGAGGGGAAAACACCGGGGAGCTGTTTTTT. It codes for CASLPWGGENTGELFF.

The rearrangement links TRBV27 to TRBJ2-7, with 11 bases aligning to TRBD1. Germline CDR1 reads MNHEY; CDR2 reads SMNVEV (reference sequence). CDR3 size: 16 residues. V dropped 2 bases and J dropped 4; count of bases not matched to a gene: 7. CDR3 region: CASSLLGDRGVYEQYF. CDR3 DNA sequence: TGTGCCAGCAGTTTACTGGGGGACAGGGGGGTGTACGAGCAGTACTTC.

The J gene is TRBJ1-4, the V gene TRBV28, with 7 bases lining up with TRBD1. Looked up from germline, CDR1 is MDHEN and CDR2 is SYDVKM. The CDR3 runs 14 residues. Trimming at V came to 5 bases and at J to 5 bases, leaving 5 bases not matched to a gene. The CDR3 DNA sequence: TGTGCCAGCAGTCTGGACAGGAGGAATGAAAAACTGTTTTTT. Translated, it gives CASSLDRRNEKLFF.

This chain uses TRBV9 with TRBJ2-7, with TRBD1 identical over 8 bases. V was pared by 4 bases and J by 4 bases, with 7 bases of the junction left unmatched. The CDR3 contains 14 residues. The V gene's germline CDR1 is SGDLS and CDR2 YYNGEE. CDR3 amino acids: CASSPDRASYEQYF. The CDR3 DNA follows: TGTGCCAGCAGCCCGGACAGGGCATCGTACGAGCAGTACTTC.